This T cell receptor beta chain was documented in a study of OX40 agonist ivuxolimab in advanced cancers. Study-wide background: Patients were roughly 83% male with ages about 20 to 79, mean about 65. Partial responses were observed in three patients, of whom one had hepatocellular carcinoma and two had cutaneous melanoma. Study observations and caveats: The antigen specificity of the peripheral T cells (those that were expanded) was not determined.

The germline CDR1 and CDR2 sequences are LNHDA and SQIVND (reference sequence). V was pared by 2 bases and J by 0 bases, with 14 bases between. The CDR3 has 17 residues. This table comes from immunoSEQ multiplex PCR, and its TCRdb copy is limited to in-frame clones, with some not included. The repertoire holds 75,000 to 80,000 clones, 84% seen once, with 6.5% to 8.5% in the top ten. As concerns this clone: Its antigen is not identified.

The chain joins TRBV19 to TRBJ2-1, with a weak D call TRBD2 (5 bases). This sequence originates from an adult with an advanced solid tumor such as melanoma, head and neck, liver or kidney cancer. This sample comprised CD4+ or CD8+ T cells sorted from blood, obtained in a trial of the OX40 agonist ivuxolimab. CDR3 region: CASSIKAQGSSYNEQFF. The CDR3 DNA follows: TGTGCCAGTAGTATAAAGGCCCAAGGGAGCTCCTACAATGAGCAGTTCTTC.